This entry is about one TCR beta chain. The target antigen is unknown. This sample was taken from a study of cytomegalovirus exposure and HLA in healthy donors. Findings and caveats of the study: Cytomegalovirus association was listed for 164 TCR beta chains. Later, an analysis found that TCR clusters from the first cohort tended to co-occur in the 120 validation repertoires. Reports indicated that the classifier achieved high specificity and sensitivity in diagnosing cytomegalovirus status.

Generated by immunoSEQ multiplex PCR, the TCRdb table keeps only in-frame clones and is missing some. The sample lists roughly 130,000 clones; roughly 90% were seen once. Trimming took 3 bases from V and 3 from J, leaving 12 bases between them. CDR3 length: 14 residues. CDR1 ENHRY and CDR2 SYGVKD come from the germline V gene. Sequenced sample: PBMCs. This chain connects TRBV10-3 to TRBJ2-7, with a possible D match to TRBD2 (5 bases). The clonotype comes from a man between 25 and 39 years old in good health and CMV-seronegative. CDR3 DNA sequence: TGTGCCATCAGTGACAGGACTTTTAGCTACGAGCAGTACTTC. Translation: CAISDRTFSYEQYF.